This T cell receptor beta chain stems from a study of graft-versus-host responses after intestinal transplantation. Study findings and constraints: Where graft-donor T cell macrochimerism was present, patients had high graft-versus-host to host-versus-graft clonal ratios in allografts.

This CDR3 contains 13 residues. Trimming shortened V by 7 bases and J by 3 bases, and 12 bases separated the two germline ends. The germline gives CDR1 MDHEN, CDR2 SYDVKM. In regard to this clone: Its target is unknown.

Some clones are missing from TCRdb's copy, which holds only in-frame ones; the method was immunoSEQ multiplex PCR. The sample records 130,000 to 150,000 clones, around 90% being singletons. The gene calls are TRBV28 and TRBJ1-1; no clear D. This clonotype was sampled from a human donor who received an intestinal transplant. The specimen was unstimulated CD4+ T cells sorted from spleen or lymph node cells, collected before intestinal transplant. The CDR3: CASKKSDYTEAFF. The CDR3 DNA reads TGTGCCAGCAAAAAGAGCGATTACACTGAAGCTTTCTTT.